This T cell receptor beta chain was recorded in a study of cytomegalovirus exposure and HLA in healthy donors. Study-wide points: CMV serostatus was the sole immune exposure information available. Earlier analysis looked at TCR beta V segments, and most were productive about 90% or about 30% of the time. It was about 150 TCR beta chains that were listed as cytomegalovirus-associated.

In the PCR, 60 Vbeta and 13 Jbeta primers were used. TCRdb's table, derived via immunoSEQ multiplex PCR, lists solely in-frame clones and lacks some. The data contain 85,000 to 100,000 clones, 65% to 80% of them singletons. On this clone: Its specificity is not known.

The V and J ends lost 4 bases and 7 bases, in that order; junction bases with no gene match: 11. The CDR3 runs to 14 residues. Looked up from germline, CDR1 is SGHNT and CDR2 is YYREEE (reference sequence). The sequence was obtained from a human donor in good health. The specimen was PBMCs. The V call is TRBV5-4, the J call TRBJ2-7, with 7 bases that match TRBD2. The CDR3 DNA sequence: TGTGCCAGCAGCCCCTGGGGGGGTTCGGGGGAGCAGTACTTC. Protein product: CASSPWGGSGEQYF.